Each of the 4 T cell receptor beta chains below was sequenced from the same sample in a study of T cells in Graves' hyperthyroidism and ophthalmopathy. RNA transcripts served as the template for amplifying TCR beta CDR3 regions. RT-PCR in the first round (using the HTBI primer set) targeted the TCR CDR3. TCRdb fed the multiplex PCR reads into MiXCR, producing one record per CDR3 protein. This table has about 480,000 distinct CDR3 sequences, around 15% appearing once. Sequenced material: blood. Every receptor here comes from a woman aged 18-29 years with Graves' hyperthyroidism.

This clonotype occurred many times. V and J are TRBV30 and TRBJ2-1, with 9 nucleotides matching TRBD2. This CDR3 has 16 residues. Germline V gives CDR1 GTSNPN, CDR2 SVGIG (reference sequence). The junction had 9 bases not matched to a gene; V was cut back by 0 bases and J by 6 bases. The CDR3 here is CAWSVSLASGINEQFF. The CDR3 DNA follows: TGTGCCTGGAGTGTAAGTTTGGCTAGCGGGATCAATGAGCAGTTCTTC. Using reference TRBV30 and TRBJ2-1 for the parts outside the CDR3, the full variable domain is SQTIHQWPATLVQPVGSPLSLECTVEGTSNPNLYWYRQAAGRGLQLLFYSVGIGQISSEVPQNLSASRPQDRQFILSSKKLLLSDSGFYLCAWSVSLASGINEQFFGPGTRLTVL.

This clonotype was recorded at least ten times. The chain is built from TRBV12-3 or TRBV12-4 and TRBJ2-2, with D tentatively TRBD2 (5 bases). The length of the CDR3 is 14 residues. Trimming pared 11 bases from V and 0 bases from J, leaving 13 bases between. The CDR3 is CAVALRANTGELFF. The CDR3, as DNA: TGTGCCGTAGCCTTGCGGGCGAACACCGGGGAGCTGTTTTTT.

Ten or more counts support this clonotype. The gene calls are TRBV14 and TRBJ2-7; D unresolved. Germline lookup yields CDR1 SGHDN and CDR2 FVKESK. This CDR3 comprises 12 residues. The V end was cut by 4 bases, the J end by 4 bases, with 8 bases between. CDR3 sequence reads: CASSLGKYEQYF. The DNA for the CDR3 is TGTGCCAGCAGCCTTGGGAAGTACGAGCAGTACTTC.

This clonotype was recorded at least ten times. The chain carries TRBV7-3 and TRBJ1-3; unclear D gene. The germline V gene has CDR1 SGHTA and CDR2 FQGTGA. V was clipped by 3 bases and J by 0 bases, with 3 bases between them. The CDR3 consists of 13 residues. CDR3 amino acids: CASSFNSGNTIYF. The DNA for the CDR3 is TGTGCCAGCAGCTTCAACTCTGGAAACACCATATATTTT.